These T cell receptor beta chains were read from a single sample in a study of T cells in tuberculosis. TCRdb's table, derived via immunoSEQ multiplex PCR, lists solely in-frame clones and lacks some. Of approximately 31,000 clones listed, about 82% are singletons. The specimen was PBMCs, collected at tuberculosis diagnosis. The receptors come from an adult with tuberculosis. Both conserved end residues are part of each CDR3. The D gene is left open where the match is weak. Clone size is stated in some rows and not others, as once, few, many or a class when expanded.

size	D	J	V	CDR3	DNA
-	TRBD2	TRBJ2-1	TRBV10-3	CAIGDTEGLAGGPSYNEQFF	TGTGCCATCGGAGACACCGAGGGACTAGCGGGAGGGCCCTCCTACAATGAGCAGTTCTTC
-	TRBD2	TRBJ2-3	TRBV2	CASTGLAGGSTDTQYF	TGTGCCAGCACGGGACTAGCGGGGGGGAGCACAGATACGCAGTATTTT
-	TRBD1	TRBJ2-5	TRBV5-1	CASSGGTGGYQETQYF	TGCGCCAGCAGCGGCGGGACAGGGGGTTACCAAGAGACCCAGTACTTC
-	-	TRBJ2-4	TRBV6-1	CASSAGFLSRPKNIQYF	TGTGCCAGCAGTGCTGGCTTCCTCTCGAGGCCCAAAAACATTCAGTACTTC
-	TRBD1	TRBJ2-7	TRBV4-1	CASSQDLGQGVYEQYF	TGCGCCAGCAGCCAAGATTTAGGGCAGGGGGTATACGAGCAGTACTTC
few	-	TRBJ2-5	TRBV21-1	CAGGTKTQYF	TGTGCCGGGGGGACGAAGACCCAGTACTTC
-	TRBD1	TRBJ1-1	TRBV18	CASSPGRGPNTEAFF	TGTGCCAGCTCTCCCGGCAGGGGGCCGAACACTGAAGCTTTCTTT
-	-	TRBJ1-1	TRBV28	CAARDRGTEAFF	TGTGCCGCCCGGGACCGGGGGACTGAAGCTTTCTTT
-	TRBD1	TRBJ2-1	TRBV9	CASSASGTDYNEQFF	TGTGCCAGCAGCGCGAGTGGGACAGACTACAATGAGCAGTTCTTC
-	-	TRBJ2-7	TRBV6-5	CASSYRGSPFSYEQYF	TGTGCCAGCAGTTACAGGGGTTCCCCATTCTCCTACGAGCAGTACTTC
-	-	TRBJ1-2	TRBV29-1	CSVYRTAYGYTF	TGCAGCGTTTATAGGACAGCCTATGGCTACACCTTC
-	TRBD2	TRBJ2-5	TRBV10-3	CAIKEAGGRQETQYF	TGTGCCATCAAAGAAGCGGGGGGCCGTCAAGAGACCCAGTACTTC
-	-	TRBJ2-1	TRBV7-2	CASSLYGEQFF	TGTGCCAGCAGCTTGTACGGGGAGCAGTTCTTC
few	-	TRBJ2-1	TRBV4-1	CASSQPLLQNEQFF	TGCGCCAGCAGCCAACCGCTGCTCCAGAATGAGCAGTTCTTC
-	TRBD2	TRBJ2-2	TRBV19	CASSFQAGGLTGELFF	TGTGCCAGTAGTTTTCAAGCGGGGGGCCTCACCGGGGAGCTGTTTTTT
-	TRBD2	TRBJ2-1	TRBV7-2	CASSLHLAGGRNNEQFF	TGTGCCAGCAGCTTGCACCTAGCGGGAGGGAGGAACAATGAGCAGTTCTTC
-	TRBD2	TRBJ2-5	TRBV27	CASRRGTSGQETQYF	TGTGCCAGCAGACGCGGGACTAGCGGCCAAGAGACCCAGTACTTC
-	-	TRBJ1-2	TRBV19	CASSPSRYTF	TGTGCCAGTAGCCCGAGTCGCTACACCTTC
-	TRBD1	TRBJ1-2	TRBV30	CAWTKKQGTYYGYTF	TGTGCCTGGACCAAAAAACAGGGGACCTACTATGGCTACACCTTC
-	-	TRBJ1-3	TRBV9	CASSVGVREGSGNTIYF	TGTGCCAGCAGCGTAGGGGTAAGGGAGGGATCTGGAAACACCATATATTTT
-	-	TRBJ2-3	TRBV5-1	CASSATYTPTDTQYF	TGCGCCAGCAGCGCCACTTATACCCCCACAGATACGCAGTATTTT
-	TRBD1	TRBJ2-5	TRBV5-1	CASSEGQGWETQYF	TGCGCCAGCAGCGAGGGACAGGGGTGGGAGACCCAGTACTTC
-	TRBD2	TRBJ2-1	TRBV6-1	CASSEQLAGAAEQFF	TGTGCCAGCAGTGAGCAACTAGCGGGAGCGGCTGAGCAGTTCTTC
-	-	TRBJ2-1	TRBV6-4	CASSERQGGNNEQFF	TGTGCCAGCAGTGAGCGGCAGGGAGGTAACAATGAGCAGTTCTTC
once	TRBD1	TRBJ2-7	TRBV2	CASTLGQGSYEQYF	TGTGCCAGCACATTGGGACAGGGCTCCTACGAGCAGTACTTC
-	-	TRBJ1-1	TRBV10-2	CASRPTENTEAFF	TGCGCCAGCAGACCGACAGAGAACACTGAAGCTTTCTTT
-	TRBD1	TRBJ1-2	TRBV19	CASSIRTGPNYGYTF	TGTGCCAGTAGTATCCGGACAGGACCGAACTATGGCTACACCTTC
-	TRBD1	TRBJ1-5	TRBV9	CASSGTGKFEPQHF	TGTGCCAGCAGCGGGACAGGGAAATTTGAGCCCCAGCATTTT
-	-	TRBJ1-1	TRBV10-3	CAISEDRNTEAFF	TGTGCCATCAGTGAGGACAGAAACACTGAAGCTTTCTTT
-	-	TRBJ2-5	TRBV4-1	CASSQDLATNAETQYF	TGCGCCAGCAGCCAGGATCTAGCTACGAACGCTGAGACCCAGTACTTC
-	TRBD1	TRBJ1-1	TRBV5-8	CASSGGQANTEAFF	TGTGCCAGCAGCGGGGGACAGGCGAACACTGAAGCTTTCTTT